This is a list of T cell receptor beta chains from one sample in a study of vaccination effects on CD4 cells after COVID-19. Data came from immunoSEQ multiplex PCR; TCRdb stores just in-frame clones and leaves some out. The repertoire includes tens of thousands of clones, roughly three quarters of them detected once, and 5% to 6.5% sits in the top ten. These TCRs are of unknown antigen specificity. Sequences were derived from CD4+ T cells from PBMCs cultured with HCoV-OC43 spike peptides, sampled before COVID-19 vaccination. The source is a human donor who received a COVID-19 vaccine. Each CDR3 is given with its conserved first and last residue. The D gene is left open where the match is weak. Rows may omit the clone size; those that give it use once, few, many or a size class.

CDR3aa	CDR3nt	v_gene	j_gene	d_gene	abundance
CASGLVRDRHTSF	TGTGCTAGTGGTTTGGTTAGGGATCGTCACACCTCCTTT	TRBV12-5	TRBJ1-1	.	.
CASGMSRGNTGELFF	TGTGCTAGTGGAATGTCCCGCGGGAACACCGGGGAGCTGTTTTTT	TRBV12-5	TRBJ2-2	.	.
CASSPHPRDVSGNTIYF	TGTGCCAGCAGCCCACACCCTAGGGATGTCTCTGGAAACACCATATATTTT	TRBV3-1/TRBV3-2	TRBJ1-3	.	once
CASRQGTGELFF	TGTGCCAGCAGGCAGGGGACCGGGGAGCTGTTTTTT	TRBV6-5	TRBJ2-2	.	.
CASSLKENTEAFF	TGCGCCAGCAGCTTGAAAGAGAACACTGAAGCTTTCTTT	TRBV5-1	TRBJ1-1	.	.
CASSFARVWWTEAFF	TGTGCCAGCAGTTTTGCCCGGGTATGGTGGACTGAAGCTTTCTTT	TRBV28	TRBJ1-1	.	.
CSVTRGSNEKLFF	TGCAGCGTCACCCGAGGATCAAATGAAAAACTGTTTTTT	TRBV29-1	TRBJ1-4	.	.
CASSEAGLNNQPQHF	TGTGCCAGCAGTGAAGCAGGACTGAACAATCAGCCCCAGCATTTT	TRBV6-1	TRBJ1-5	.	.
CSARGSRGGFF	TGCAGTGCTAGGGGGTCGCGGGGCGGGTTCTTC	TRBV20-1	TRBJ2-1	.	.
CASSLGLAGGQIMDTQYF	TGCGCCAGCAGCCTAGGACTAGCGGGGGGCCAGATTATGGATACGCAGTATTTT	TRBV5-1	TRBJ2-3	TRBD2	.
CAWSQQGFGTEAFF	TGTGCCTGGAGTCAACAGGGGTTCGGCACTGAAGCTTTCTTT	TRBV30	TRBJ1-1	TRBD1	.
CASSIGPPGVPRYF	TGTGCCAGTAGTATAGGTCCGCCCGGGGTCCCGAGGTACTTC	TRBV19	TRBJ2-5	.	once
CASSRQSLDTGELFF	TGTGCCAGCAGTCGGCAATCGCTAGACACCGGGGAGCTGTTTTTT	TRBV25-1	TRBJ2-2	.	.
CASTLSGVEETQYF	TGTGCCAGCACCCTTAGCGGCGTTGAAGAGACCCAGTACTTC	TRBV2	TRBJ2-5	.	.
CASSYSPPGGVNNSPLHF	TGTGCCAGCAGTTATAGCCCCCCGGGGGGTGTAAATAATTCACCCCTCCACTTT	TRBV6-2/TRBV6-3	TRBJ1-6	.	.
CASRLGTYGYTF	TGTGCCAGCAGGTTGGGGACCTATGGCTACACCTTC	TRBV2	TRBJ1-2	.	few
CSVERLAKETQYF	TGCAGCGTTGAGAGACTAGCAAAGGAGACCCAGTACTTC	TRBV29-1	TRBJ2-5	TRBD2	.
CASSYSNDRNQPQHF	TGTGCCAGCAGTTACTCCAATGATCGCAATCAGCCCCAGCATTTT	TRBV6-5	TRBJ1-5	.	.